This is a list of T cell receptor beta chains from one sample in a study of PD-1 blockade in classical Hodgkin lymphoma. Method: immunoSEQ multiplex PCR; TCRdb's copy keeps in-frame clones and lacks some. The sample shows some 16,000 clones, about 92% of them seen only once. The sample taken for sequencing was CD4+ T cells from blood. Source of these receptors: a human donor with classical Hodgkin lymphoma. The CDR3 runs from the conserved cysteine through the conserved F or W.

j_gene: TRBJ2-5; v_gene: TRBV2; CDR3aa: CASSGLAGVETQYF
j_gene: TRBJ2-7; v_gene: TRBV2; CDR3aa: CASIVGTGIYEQYF
j_gene: TRBJ1-1; v_gene: TRBV11-2; CDR3aa: CASSLGGEGNTEAFF
j_gene: TRBJ2-7; v_gene: TRBV18; CDR3aa: CASSRGGGAQTYEQYF
j_gene: TRBJ2-5; v_gene: TRBV15; CDR3aa: CATSPGQGGVAETQYF
j_gene: TRBJ2-3; v_gene: TRBV10-2; CDR3aa: CASKRGLAGVSDTQYF
j_gene: TRBJ2-1; v_gene: TRBV29-1; CDR3aa: CSLSSARGAEQFF
j_gene: TRBJ1-4; v_gene: TRBV7-6; CDR3aa: CASSYQGTGVEKLFF
j_gene: TRBJ2-3; v_gene: TRBV7-8; CDR3aa: CASSSTSSHTDTQYF
j_gene: TRBJ1-1; v_gene: TRBV19; CDR3aa: CATIRGPNTEAFF
j_gene: TRBJ2-3; v_gene: TRBV5-1; CDR3aa: CASSLSGRGRATSTDTQYF
j_gene: TRBJ1-1; v_gene: TRBV27; CDR3aa: CASSLTRPLQGRNTEAFF
j_gene: TRBJ2-7; v_gene: TRBV10-3; CDR3aa: CAISERGGGYEQYF
j_gene: TRBJ2-3; v_gene: TRBV4-2; CDR3aa: CASSQDLASGSTDTQYF
j_gene: TRBJ2-6; v_gene: TRBV5-1; CDR3aa: CASSSASGANVLTF
j_gene: TRBJ1-2; v_gene: TRBV30; CDR3aa: CAWMGGGGYTF
j_gene: TRBJ1-5; v_gene: TRBV5-8; CDR3aa: CASRIFRGLSGNQPQHF
j_gene: TRBJ2-1; v_gene: TRBV7-9; CDR3aa: CASSLRTGRYNEQFF
j_gene: TRBJ2-5; v_gene: TRBV29-1; CDR3aa: CSVVPVLRRETQYF
j_gene: TRBJ2-1; v_gene: TRBV7-3; CDR3aa: CASSLRTSGSGNEQFF
j_gene: TRBJ1-3; v_gene: TRBV4-2; CDR3aa: CASSQVGRNSGNTIYF
j_gene: TRBJ2-7; v_gene: TRBV2; CDR3aa: CASRAGTGGEQYF
j_gene: TRBJ2-3; v_gene: TRBV5-1; CDR3aa: CASSSGGLAGTDTQYF
j_gene: TRBJ1-4; v_gene: TRBV7-8; CDR3aa: CASSLSGLRGGLFF
j_gene: TRBJ2-5; v_gene: TRBV6-5; CDR3aa: CASSYSTGKETQYF
j_gene: TRBJ2-1; v_gene: TRBV7-9; CDR3aa: CASSLTSGRVNEQFF
j_gene: TRBJ2-2; v_gene: TRBV30; CDR3aa: CAWTVTPYTGELFF
j_gene: TRBJ1-3; v_gene: TRBV5-1; CDR3aa: CASSSRGGNTIYF
j_gene: TRBJ2-5; v_gene: TRBV5-1; CDR3aa: CASRKEPPGTQYF
j_gene: TRBJ1-2; v_gene: TRBV29-1; CDR3aa: CSAVGTDYGYTF
j_gene: TRBJ1-1; v_gene: TRBV7-3; CDR3aa: CASSAGIGTEAFF
j_gene: TRBJ1-3; v_gene: TRBV4-2; CDR3aa: CASSLTGTGSSGNTIYF
j_gene: TRBJ2-3; v_gene: TRBV10-2; CDR3aa: CASSLTSGSVTDTQYF
j_gene: TRBJ2-7; v_gene: TRBV27; CDR3aa: CASSRGQGAGEQYF
j_gene: TRBJ1-5; v_gene: TRBV28; CDR3aa: CASSSSGQGAVGPQHF
j_gene: TRBJ2-7; v_gene: TRBV6-1; CDR3aa: CASSEWGQGGEQYF
j_gene: TRBJ1-1; v_gene: TRBV27; CDR3aa: CASSLLGGTEAFF
j_gene: TRBJ1-4; v_gene: TRBV2; CDR3aa: CASILDRVAEKLFF
j_gene: TRBJ1-5; v_gene: TRBV18; CDR3aa: CASSGGTNQPQHF
j_gene: TRBJ1-2; v_gene: TRBV7-8; CDR3aa: CASSTRTSHGYTF
j_gene: TRBJ1-2; v_gene: TRBV10-3; CDR3aa: CAISDGTGTVLGGYTF
j_gene: TRBJ2-7; v_gene: TRBV2; CDR3aa: CASTGLAGGPYEQYF
j_gene: TRBJ2-7; v_gene: TRBV5-1; CDR3aa: CASMVAGGTYEQYF
j_gene: TRBJ2-1; v_gene: TRBV6-1; CDR3aa: CASSEFWGHNEQFF
j_gene: TRBJ2-3; v_gene: TRBV6-4; CDR3aa: CASSDSGRSADTQYF
j_gene: TRBJ2-7; v_gene: TRBV19; CDR3aa: CASQVTGGAYYEQYF
j_gene: TRBJ2-7; v_gene: TRBV7-9; CDR3aa: CASSLDLGGHEQYF
j_gene: TRBJ1-3; v_gene: TRBV19; CDR3aa: CASSGLTGGADGNTIYF